Detailed here is one T cell receptor (beta chain). TCRdb analysed the RT-PCR reads with MiXCR anew, one entry per CDR3 protein. There are roughly 200,000 distinct CDR3 sequences in the sample; approximately 41% occur only once, and about 30% lies in the top ten. This record comes from a study of patients and donors after allogeneic stem cell transplantation. V was pared by 4 bases and J by 5 bases, with 9 bases of the junction left unmatched. This CDR3 is 15 amino acids long. The V gene's germline CDR1 is SGDLS and CDR2 YYNGEE. The rearrangement uses TRBV9 and TRBJ2-7; 10 bases align to TRBD2. The TCR sequence derives from a human donor who was either an allogeneic HSCT recipient or a stem cell or donor lymphocyte infusion donor (not recorded which). It is not recorded whose cells these are; they may come from a transplant donor. The sequenced sample was blood, either unsorted or a sorted T cell fraction (not recorded which). DNA for the CDR3: TGTGCCAGCAGCACTGCCGGGACTAGCGTAAACGAGCAGTACTTC. The encoded protein is CASSTAGTSVNEQYF.